Listed here is a single T cell receptor (beta chain). The antigen remains unidentified. The protocol was immunoSEQ multiplex PCR, while the TCRdb copy is restricted to in-frame clones and leaves out a portion. The data show roughly 54,000 clones, with 75% to 85% seen just once and about 3.7% held by the top ten. Losses at the gene ends were 2 bases for V and 2 bases for J; bases not matched to a gene: 10. Germline CDR1 is MGHDK and CDR2 is SYGVNS. The CDR3 totals 17 residues. Time point in this sample: week 5, during vaccination. Each dose delivered 300 ug of mutant IDH1 20-mer peptide subcutaneously with imiquimod. This sample stems from a study of a mutant IDH1 vaccine in newly diagnosed glioma. At the level of the study: Vaccines were first given 4-6 weeks after radiotherapy alone, or with temozolomide cycles. Patients' prior therapy spanned radiotherapy, temozolomide, or both; most underwent both.

This receptor was obtained from a man aged 25-45 years with glioma. The sequenced sample was PBMCs, obtained from a glioma patient whose treatment included an IDH1 peptide vaccine. The rearrangement joins TRBV25-1 to TRBJ1-2, with 8 bases that match TRBD1. The CDR3 nucleotides read TGTGCCAGCAGTGAAAATCCCGGCGCAGGGGGCAACTATGGCTACACCTTC. This translates into CASSENPGAGGNYGYTF.